Presented here are 21 T cell receptor beta chains from one specimen sequenced in a study of blood T cell repertoires in COVID-19 (dated by TCRdb to the early 2020s). Libraries came from the immunoSEQ multiplex PCR assay. This is the immuneACCESS table as TCRdb keeps it, with only in-frame sequences that have V and J called. A part of the clones is gone; compared with another copy, unresolved V genes explain less than half, and the rest is unexplained. This sample holds 250,000 to 400,000 clones; 88% were observed only once. The top ten hold approximately 1.6% of the sample. Material: peripheral blood. The source of these receptors is a woman aged 30 to 39 with COVID-19, enrolled during active disease.

The chain has TRBV18 and TRBJ1-1; TRBD1 is a possible D gene (5 bases). V lost 4 bases and J 7 bases, leaving 10 bases between the germline ends. This CDR3 is built from 12 residues. From germline, CDR1 is KGHSH and CDR2 LQKENI. The CDR3 region has the DNA TGTGCCAGCTCACGGCGGGGGGATGAAGCTTTCTTT. Translation gives CASSRRGDEAFF.

The rearrangement uses TRBV5-4 and TRBJ2-2, with D perhaps TRBD1 (5 bases). V was cut by 0 bases and J by 6 bases, with 12 bases left in between. Germline-derived CDR1 and CDR2 are SGHNT and YYREEE (reference sequence). This CDR3 region has 15 residues. DNA for the CDR3: TGTGCCAGCAGCTTGGAATCTACAGGTCCCGGGGAGCTGTTTTTT. Protein sequence: CASSLESTGPGELFF. The variable domain in full, completed from reference TRBV5-4 and TRBJ2-2, reads ETGVTQSPTHLIKTRGQQVTLRCSSQSGHNTVSWYQQALGQGPQFIFQYYREEENGRGNFPPRFSGLQFPNYSSELNVNALELDDSALYLCASSLESTGPGELFFGEGSRLTVL.

CDR3 sequence: CASSPRQGVNYGYTF. CDR3 DNA: TGTGCCAGCAGTCCGCGACAGGGAGTCAACTATGGCTACACCTTC. The J gene is TRBJ1-2, the V gene TRBV6-5; TRBD1 matches 7 bases. This CDR3 is 15 amino acids long. The V segment lost 5 bases and the J segment 2 bases; nucleotides outside the gene matches: 8. CDR1 MNHEY and CDR2 SVGAGI come from the germline V gene.

This chain joins TRBV30 and TRBJ2-3, with D unclear. Between the trimmed V and J ends, which lost 2 bases and 6 bases, there was a span of 6 bases. The CDR3 has 11 amino acids. Germline assignment: CDR1 GTSNPN and CDR2 SVGIG (reference sequence). The CDR3 coding sequence is TGTGCCTGGAGTTACGGGGATACGCAGTATTTT. Translation: CAWSYGDTQYF.

The genes are TRBV28 and TRBJ2-7; TRBD2 aligns across 9 bases. CDR3 size: 12 residues. V lost 11 bases to trimming and J lost 6 bases; unmatched junction nucleotides: 8. Germline V lookup: CDR1 MDHEN, CDR2 SYDVKM. The CDR3 reads CAAGGLSGEQYV. CDR3 DNA sequence: TGTGCCGCGGGGGGGCTTTCGGGCGAGCAGTACGTC.

The gene calls are TRBV7-8 and TRBJ1-5; 9 bases line up with TRBD1. The germline gives CDR1 SGHVS, CDR2 FQNEAQ. The trim removed 1 base at V and 6 bases at J, leaving 10 bases unmatched. This CDR3 spans 17 amino acids. The CDR3 protein is CASSLEFYRGLGQPQHF. Here the CDR3 DNA reads TGTGCCAGCAGCTTAGAATTCTACAGGGGGCTGGGTCAGCCCCAGCATTTT.

J is TRBJ2-7 and V is TRBV18, with 8 positions matching TRBD1. V gave up 3 bases and J gave up 6 bases; unmatched junction bases: 16. The germline gives CDR1 KGHSH, CDR2 LQKENI. CDR3 size: 17 residues. In DNA form, the CDR3 reads TGTGCCAGCTCACCCTTGGCGCCCCGGACAGGGTGGGCCGAGCAGTACTTC. Encoded protein: CASSPLAPRTGWAEQYF.

This chain links TRBV28 with TRBJ2-1; 13 positions match TRBD2. This CDR3 spans 15 amino acids. CDR1 and CDR2 (germline): MDHEN, SYDVKM. The J segment lost 14 bases and the V segment lost 4 bases, leaving 11 bases of the junction unmatched. The CDR3 sequence: CASSSTGLAGLQEFF. In DNA form, the CDR3 reads TGTGCCAGCAGTTCTACGGGACTAGCGGGGTTGCAGGAGTTCTTC.

This chain uses TRBV6-5 with TRBJ2-7, with 12 bases that match TRBD2. CDR1 MNHEY and CDR2 SVGAGI come from the germline V gene. The CDR3 loop spans 16 amino acids. V was clipped by 6 bases and J by 6 bases; unmatched bases: 12. The CDR3 DNA follows: TGTGCCAGCAGCTACGCCTCGCTAGCGGGGGGGAGCGAGCAGTACTTC. This sequence encodes CASSYASLAGGSEQYF.

The rearrangement uses TRBV7-8 and TRBJ2-3, with 11 bases fitting TRBD2. The length of the CDR3 is 15 residues. Germline V lookup: CDR1 SGHVS, CDR2 FQNEAQ. V gave up 6 bases and J gave up 2 bases; unmatched junction bases: 4. CDR3 sequence: CASRWTSGHTDTQYF. The CDR3 DNA follows: TGTGCCAGCAGATGGACTAGCGGGCACACAGATACGCAGTATTTT.

V is TRBV5-8 and J is TRBJ2-5, with D perhaps TRBD2 (6 bases). CDR1 and CDR2 from the germline V gene are SGHTS and YDEGEE. This CDR3 spans 15 amino acids. The ends were cut back, 6 bases at V and 2 bases at J, with 17 bases in the middle. The CDR3 region is CASTQWAGQQETQYF. In DNA form, the CDR3 reads TGTGCCAGCACCCAGTGGGCGGGGCAACAAGAGACCCAGTACTTC.

J is TRBJ2-5 and V is TRBV18; 8 positions agree with TRBD1. V gave up 1 base and J gave up 5 bases; unmatched junction bases: 6. Germline lookup yields CDR1 KGHSH and CDR2 LQKENI. This CDR3 has 15 residues. The CDR3 reads CASSPQERQGETQYF. The CDR3 region has the DNA TGTGCCAGCTCACCACAGGAACGACAGGGGGAGACCCAGTACTTC. The full variable domain, completed using reference TRBV18 and TRBJ2-5, is NAGVMQNPRHLVRRRGQEARLRCSPMKGHSHVYWYRQLPEEGLKFMVYLQKENIIDESGMPKERFSAEFPKEGPSILRIQQVVRGDSAAYFCASSPQERQGETQYFGPGTRLLVL.

This clone has just one count. The rearrangement links TRBV10-3 to TRBJ1-4; D not resolved. Trimming took 10 bases from V and 7 from J, leaving 22 bases between them. The CDR3 contains 15 residues. Per the germline V gene, CDR1 is ENHRY and CDR2 is SYGVKD. The chain's CDR3 is CATQRGDQPSEKLFF. CDR3 DNA: TGTGCCACCCAGAGAGGTGACCAACCTTCTGAAAAACTGTTTTTT.

The chain employs TRBV3-1 (or the pseudogene TRBV3-2) and TRBJ1-2, with D possibly matching TRBD1 (5 bases). Germline V gives CDR1 LGHDT, CDR2 YNNKEL (reference sequence). V was shortened by 2 bases and J by 0 bases, with 10 bases between the two germline ends. The CDR3 is 15 amino acids. CDR3 DNA: TGTGCCAGCAGCCAATTGTCAGGGCCTAACTATGGCTACACCTTC. Amino acid sequence: CASSQLSGPNYGYTF.

V usage is TRBV9 and J usage is TRBJ1-1; the D is unclear. With 2 bases removed from V and 0 bases from J, the gap between germline ends came to 8 bases. The CDR3 contains 14 residues. Germline loops: CDR1 SGDLS, CDR2 YYNGEE. This chain's CDR3 is CASSVGRVNTEAFF. Here the CDR3 DNA reads TGTGCCAGCAGCGTGGGCAGAGTGAACACTGAAGCTTTCTTT.

The V and J genes are TRBV21-1 and TRBJ2-5; the tabulated D call, TRBD2, remains unverified against the DNA. TRBV21-1 is a documented pseudogene. The CDR3 totals 15 residues. In DNA, the CDR3 is TGTGCCAGCAGCCGCCCGAAGGAACGGGGGGAGACCCAGTACTTC. Translated, it gives CASSRPKERGETQYF.

The CDR3 spells CASSPDAPRGTQYF. The CDR3 DNA sequence: TGTGCCAGCAGCCCGGATGCTCCCCGGGGGACCCAGTACTTC. V and J are TRBV5-4 and TRBJ2-5, with D tentatively TRBD2 (5 bases). The CDR3 sequence is 14 residues long. Germline values: CDR1 SGHNT, CDR2 YYREEE (reference sequence). The germline V and J ends were trimmed by 4 bases and 7 bases, with 17 bases remaining between them.

Concerning this clone: The same CDR3 is also encoded by other DNA sequences in this sample. This chain uses TRBV5-1 with TRBJ1-6; D perhaps matches TRBD1 (6 bases). Germline CDR1 SGHRS, CDR2 YFSETQ. CDR3 size: 14 residues. The ends were cut back, 4 bases at V and 4 bases at J, with 9 bases in the middle. The CDR3 region is CASSPGQYNSPLHF. The CDR3 region has the DNA TGCGCCAGCAGCCCTGGACAGTATAATTCACCCCTCCACTTT.

The J gene is TRBJ1-5, the V gene TRBV24-1, with 7 bases identical to TRBD1. Unmatched junction bases numbered 3, after V lost 3 bases and J lost 5 bases. The CDR3 loop spans 14 amino acids. CDR1 and CDR2 from the germline V gene are KGHDR and SFDVKD. In nucleotides, the CDR3 is TGTGCCACCAGTGATCCGACAGGGCATCAGCCCCAGCATTTT. Amino acid sequence: CATSDPTGHQPQHF.

The V gene is TRBV19, the J gene TRBJ2-5, with TRBD2 as a possible D gene (7 bases). V lost 11 bases, J lost 5 bases, and 27 bases lay in between. Germline CDR1 and CDR2: LNHDA and SQIVND (reference sequence). CDR3 size: 16 residues. The CDR3 DNA sequence: TGTGCCGTTTACCCGCGGAGGGGGGGGCGTGGGGAGACCCAGTACTTC. Translated: CAVYPRRGGRGETQYF.

The chain uses TRBV13 and TRBJ1-4; D might be TRBD1 (5 bases). From germline, CDR1 is PRHDT and CDR2 FYEKMQ (reference sequence). V gave up 1 base and J gave up 3 bases, with 9 bases separating them. The CDR3 is 15 amino acids. This CDR3 is CASSLVGGANEKLFF. The CDR3 DNA reads as TGTGCCAGCAGCTTAGTCGGGGGTGCTAATGAAAAACTGTTTTTT.